These 17 T cell receptor beta chains originate from one sample sequenced in a study of blood T cell repertoires in COVID-19. This table comes from immunoSEQ multiplex PCR, and its TCRdb copy is limited to in-frame clones, with some not included. The sample yields 90,000 or so clones, around 87% seen once. Sequenced material: peripheral blood. These receptor sequences come from a human donor in a cohort sampled during active COVID-19.

The rearrangement joins TRBV7-9 to TRBJ1-6; D is possibly TRBD1 (6 bases). Per germline, CDR1 SEHNR and CDR2 FQNEAQ (reference sequence). V dropped 5 bases and J dropped 4 bases, with 9 bases sitting between them. The CDR3 contains 14 residues. The CDR3 region has the DNA TGTGCCAGCAGCCGACAGGTTTATAATTCACCCCTCCACTTT. This gives the protein CASSRQVYNSPLHF.

The genes are TRBV27 and TRBJ2-3, with D hard to call. CDR1 is MNHEY, CDR2 SMNVEV, per germline (reference sequence). The CDR3 consists of 14 residues. V shed 6 bases and J shed 4 bases, with 14 bases lying between them. In DNA form, the CDR3 reads TGTGCCAGCAGCCAAACACAGAACTCAGATACGCAGTATTTT. Protein: CASSQTQNSDTQYF.

This clone was seen a single time. The chain uses TRBV12-3 or TRBV12-4 and TRBJ1-2, with a tentative D call TRBD1 (5 bases). The ends were cut back, 2 bases at V and 7 bases at J, with 11 bases in the middle. The CDR3 spans 13 residues. CDR3 residues: CASSLSQGTGYTF. CDR3 nucleotide sequence: TGTGCCAGCAGTTTATCCCAGGGTACTGGCTACACCTTC.

The rearrangement joins TRBV9 to TRBJ2-5, with 8 nucleotides matching TRBD1. There are 14 residues in the CDR3. Germline CDR1 SGDLS, CDR2 YYNGEE. V lost 4 bases to trimming and J lost 5 bases; unmatched junction nucleotides: 7. The CDR3 sequence is CASSRTGGRETQYF. The CDR3 DNA reads TGTGCCAGCAGCCGAACAGGGGGAAGGGAGACCCAGTACTTC.

The chain couples TRBV7-9 to TRBJ1-2, with 8 bases aligning to TRBD1. V lost 4 bases, J lost 6 bases, and 13 bases stayed unmatched. This CDR3 has 16 residues. Germline CDR1 and CDR2: SEHNR and FQNEAQ (reference sequence). The chain's CDR3 is CASSSLRGQGLDGYTF. As DNA, the CDR3 is TGTGCCAGCAGCTCCCTCCGTGGACAGGGATTGGATGGCTACACCTTC.

V and J are TRBV6-2 or TRBV6-3 and TRBJ1-2; a possible D gene is TRBD1 (5 bases). Germline V gene data show CDR1 as MNHEY and CDR2 as SVGEGT. Trimming cost V 6 bases and J 4 bases, with 9 bases left between them. CDR3 length: 12 residues. CDR3 sequence: CASSQDTYGYTF. In nucleotides, the CDR3 is TGTGCCAGCAGCCAGGACACCTATGGCTACACCTTC.

The rearrangement joins TRBV3-1 (or the pseudogene TRBV3-2) to TRBJ2-1; 10 bases line up with TRBD2. Germline V lookup: CDR1 LGHDT, CDR2 YNNKEL (reference sequence). This CDR3 has 11 residues. V was pared by 4 bases and J by 14 bases, with 2 bases of the junction left unmatched. The CDR3 DNA follows: TGTGCCAGCAGCCTCGGGACTAGCGAGTTCTTC. Protein: CASSLGTSEFF.

The J gene is TRBJ1-6, the V gene TRBV4-3, with D maybe TRBD1 (6 bases). This CDR3 is built from 14 residues. Germline-derived CDR1 and CDR2 are LGHNA and YSLEER. V was pared by 1 base and J by 7 bases, with 8 bases between. CDR3 nucleotides: TGCGCCAGCAGCCAAGGGGACATCAATTCACCCCTCCACTTT. Translated: CASSQGDINSPLHF.

The CDR3 reads CASSLVGGQSYEQYF. The DNA for the CDR3 is TGTGCCAGCAGCTTAGTGGGGGGGCAATCCTACGAGCAGTACTTC. The V and J genes are TRBV7-8 and TRBJ2-7, with D perhaps TRBD2 (7 bases). This CDR3 has 15 amino acids. The germline gives CDR1 SGHVS, CDR2 FQNEAQ. The germline V and J ends were trimmed by 1 base and 1 base, with 11 bases remaining between them.

CDR3 DNA sequence: TGCGCCAGCGGGGATGGACTGAGCAATCAGCCCCAGCATTTT. Translation: CASGDGLSNQPQHF. V gene TRBV10-2 combines with J gene TRBJ1-5; D is uncertain. The CDR3 loop spans 14 amino acids. Trimming took 8 bases from V and 1 from J, leaving 12 bases between them. The germline gives CDR1 WSHSY, CDR2 SAAADI.

The rearrangement links TRBV5-1 to TRBJ2-5; 9 bases align to TRBD1. CDR1 and CDR2 from the germline V gene are SGHRS and YFSETQ. Unmatched junction bases numbered 7, after V lost 5 bases and J lost 5 bases. CDR3 size: 14 residues. For the CDR3, the DNA is TGCGCCAGCAGGACAACAGGGGGCGCGGAGACCCAGTACTTC. Protein sequence: CASRTTGGAETQYF.

J is TRBJ2-7 and V is TRBV4-1, with a tentative D call TRBD2 (6 bases). Germline V lookup: CDR1 MGHRA, CDR2 YSYEKL. This CDR3 contains 17 residues. Trimming removed 4 bases at V and 4 bases at J, with 23 bases between. The CDR3 DNA sequence: TGCGCCAGCAGCCGGGGTGGTCGGGCAATTGCGGGGTACGAGCAGTACTTC. Residues: CASSRGGRAIAGYEQYF.

The chain combines TRBV6-4 with TRBJ2-3; 12 nucleotides match TRBD2. The V gene end was trimmed by 2 bases and the J gene end by 0 bases; junction bases not matched to a gene: 6. Germline CDR1 reads MRHNA; CDR2 reads SNTAGT. The CDR3 spans 18 residues. The CDR3 spells CASSDRGLAGTSTDTQYF. CDR3 sequence (DNA): TGTGCCAGCAGTGACAGGGGACTAGCGGGTACCAGCACAGATACGCAGTATTTT.

The chain is built from TRBV28 and TRBJ2-7, with TRBD2 as a possible D gene (6 bases). This CDR3 is built from 12 residues. Germline CDR1 MDHEN, CDR2 SYDVKM. V was pared by 11 bases and J by 7 bases, with 18 bases between. CDR3 region: CAVHGQAGEQYF. The CDR3 DNA reads as TGTGCCGTGCACGGCCAGGCGGGGGAGCAGTACTTC.

This clone has only one observation. V is TRBV14 and J is TRBJ1-5, with D tentatively TRBD1 (5 bases). The CDR3 runs to 16 residues. Germline CDR1 reads SGHDN; CDR2 reads FVKESK. Deletions cut 1 base from V and 2 bases from J, with 12 bases between. CDR3 nucleotides: TGTGCCAGCAGCCAAGCGGTGTGGGGGGGCAATCAGCCCCAGCATTTT. Translating gives CASSQAVWGGNQPQHF.

This rearrangement joins TRBV2 to TRBJ1-6; a possible D gene is TRBD1 (6 bases). Germline CDR1 SNHLY, CDR2 FYNNEI. There are 14 residues in the CDR3. The V gene lost 6 bases and the J gene lost 10 bases, with 16 bases spanning the gap. CDR3 coding DNA: TGTGCCAGCAGGCAACCTAGGGGGTCCTCACCCCTCCACTTT. Encoded protein: CASRQPRGSSPLHF.

The V call is TRBV28, the J call TRBJ1-2; the D gene is possibly TRBD1 (5 bases). CDR1 is MDHEN, CDR2 SYDVKM, per germline. CDR3 length: 13 amino acids. The V gene lost 6 bases and the J gene lost 4 bases, with 12 bases spanning the gap. The DNA for the CDR3 is TGTGCCAGCAGGTTCAGACAGATCTATGGCTACACCTTC. Translation gives CASRFRQIYGYTF.